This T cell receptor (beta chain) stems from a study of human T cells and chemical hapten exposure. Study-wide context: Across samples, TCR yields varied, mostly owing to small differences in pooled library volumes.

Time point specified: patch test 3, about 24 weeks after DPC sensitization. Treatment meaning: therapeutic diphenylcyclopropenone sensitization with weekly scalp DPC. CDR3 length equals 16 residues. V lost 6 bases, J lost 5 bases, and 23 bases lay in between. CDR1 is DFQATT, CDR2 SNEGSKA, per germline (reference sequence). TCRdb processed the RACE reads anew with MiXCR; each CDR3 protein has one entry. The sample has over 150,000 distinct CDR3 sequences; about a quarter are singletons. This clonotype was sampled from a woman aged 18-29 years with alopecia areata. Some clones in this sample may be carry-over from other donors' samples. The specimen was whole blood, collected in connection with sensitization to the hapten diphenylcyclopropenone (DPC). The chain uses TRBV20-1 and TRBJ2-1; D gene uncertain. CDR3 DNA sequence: TGCAGTGCCCTAGTACTGGTTTACCCGCGGAACAATGAGCAGTTCTTC. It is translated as CSALVLVYPRNNEQFF.